This TCR beta chain was documented in a study of T cell responses to AZD1222 COVID-19 vaccine (dated by TCRdb to the early 2020s). With respect to the entire study: A total of under 250 trial participants underwent TCR sequencing, of whom 200 to 220 had received two doses of AZD1222 and roughly 26 had received two doses of the MenACWY control vaccine. Trial participants were enrolled by age into subgroups of 18-55, 56-69 and 70-plus years, and about 150, 27 and 61 TCR-sequenced participants, respectively, were included in these subgroups. Points the paper makes about the study in general: Because no day 14 peak-response samples were available, the repertoires could be characterized only after the peak T cell response. Conclusions about previously exposed vaccinees are limited because only a handful of AZD1222 recipients were SARS-CoV-2 seropositive at baseline. CD4 TCRs associated with the vaccine covered the entire spike protein, and the dominant responses were in regions 160-218 and 743-854. Epitopes outside the regions mutated in the B.1.351 and B.1.1.7 variants were reportedly recognized by nearly half of the unique spike-specific TCRs. Most participants were white British and females outnumbered males, and the authors suggested that clonal diversity may have been underestimated. After two AZD1222 doses, both the breadth and the depth of spike-specific TCRs were significantly higher than at day 0 and than in MenACWY recipients. In the small 56-69-year group, the increase in depth fell short of significance, most likely because of low power.

The CDR3 covers 13 residues, taking in both the cysteine and the phenylalanine. This entry keeps only the CDR3 DNA: 39 bases, framed from base 1. Looking up the germline V gene (reference sequence) yields CDR1 GTSNPN and CDR2 SVGIG. Details on this clone: Its cognate antigen has yet to be identified. The input lacks base qualities; no much larger clone sits a single base away.

The CDR3 regions of human TCRbeta chains were analyzed by immunosequencing. Concerning the study's data processing: Repertoire TCRs were matched against a reference library of SARS-CoV-2-specific TCRs generated with the MIRA antigen-specificity platform. Breadth was defined as the fraction of unique TCRs that were SARS-CoV-2-associated. Depth was defined as the fraction of total T cells that were SARS-CoV-2-associated. Using the MIRA data, each spike-specific TCR was assigned both to the spike region to which the TCR was reactive and to a CD4 or CD8 class. Log10-transformed breadth and depth values were compared by one-way ANOVA with Sidak's multiple comparisons tests. TCRdb limited this immuneACCESS table to in-frame rearrangements with V and J called. A share of clones is missing; checked studies link under half to unresolved V genes, and the rest is unexplained. The V and J calls and clone size come from that table; D and trimming were worked out from the DNA. In all, the sample holds 57,000 or so clones, and over 65% of those were seen once. The ten most abundant clones make up less than 4.5% of the sample.

The time point label of this sample denotes: about 28 days (+/-7) after the second vaccine dose. AZD1222 recipients given second doses at about 4 weeks or at about 12 weeks were pooled, since spike-specific TCR depth and breadth were not found to differ between the two schedules. Vaccinee samples came from UK trials COV001 and COV002, including a single-blind randomized controlled phase 2/3 trial of AZD1222 (ChAdOx1 nCoV-19) in healthy adults. For TCRbeta chain sequencing, PBMC samples from trial participants were taken at day 0 and at day 28 after the second dose. The sample in question was peripheral blood, obtained 28 days after the second AZD1222 dose. The receptor comes from an adult who received the AZD1222 COVID-19 vaccine. The chain uses TRBV30 and TRBJ1-1; the D gene lacks a confident call. The base sequence is TGTGCGTGTCGACCCGGGTCGAACACTGAAGCTTTCTTT. Its translation reads: CACRPGSNTEAFF.